This record looks at one T cell receptor (beta chain) sequence and its context. The antigen is undetermined. The junction differs from germline at one of its ends, possibly a read error. Here immunoSEQ multiplex PCR was the method, and the copy in TCRdb shows in-frame clones only, minus some. This sample yields 50,000 to 75,000 clones, of which 83% are seen a single time; roughly 3.2% belongs to the top ten. The sample comes from a study of OX40 agonist ivuxolimab in advanced cancers. Study context: The group had a mean age of about 60 years, ranged from about 23 to 85, and was 80% to 85% male.

Autoimmune disease history or systemic immunosuppression barred patients. Points from the study as a whole: At 0.1 to 3.0 mg/kg, CD4+ and CD8+ blood T cells expanded clonally by week 6. Expanded clones were, on average, more numerous in CD8+ T cells than in CD4+.

CDR3 length: 15 amino acids. Germline CDR1 is SSHAT and CDR2 is FNYEAQ (reference sequence). The sample was CD4+ or CD8+ T cells sorted from blood, taken in a trial of the OX40 agonist ivuxolimab. V and J are TRBV7-7 and TRBJ2-3; 7 positions agree with TRBD2. The clonotype originates from an adult with an advanced solid tumor such as melanoma, head and neck, liver or kidney cancer. The CDR3 coding sequence is TGTGCTAGCAGCTTAGTGGGGGGGTCCACAGATACGCAGTATTTT. It yields the protein CASSLVGGSTDTQYF.